A selection of T cell receptor beta chains follows, all from one sample in a study of T-cell memory formation after mild COVID-19. Each CDR3 protein is one row after TCRdb ran MiXCR on the 5' RACE reads. In the table there are about 440,000 distinct CDR3 sequences, around 19% of which are singletons. The sequencing input was PBMCs or a T cell subset sorted from them (not recorded which). The source is an adult woman who had mild COVID-19 (a few samples of this study predate the infection). Cell type and time point are not known. Both conserved end residues are part of each CDR3. A D gene is named only where the DNA matches it firmly. Not every row has a clone size; where given, it reads once, few, many or a size class.

len,abundance,d_gene,v_gene,j_gene,CDR3aa,CDR3nt
15,.,TRBD2,TRBV3-1,TRBJ2-1,CASSQEERGGSEQFF,TGTGCCAGCAGCCAAGAGGAGCGGGGGGGCAGTGAGCAGTTCTTC
13,few,.,TRBV4-1,TRBJ2-5,CASSHGLQETQYF,TGCGCCAGCAGCCACGGTCTACAAGAGACCCAGTACTTC
14,few,TRBD2,TRBV29-1,TRBJ2-7,CSVIGMAGAYEQYF,TGCAGCGTTATAGGGATGGCGGGAGCCTACGAGCAGTACTTC
15,few,TRBD1,TRBV6-6,TRBJ2-7,CASSYSETGRDEQYF,TGTGCCAGCAGTTACTCGGAGACAGGGCGCGACGAGCAGTACTTC
13,.,.,TRBV7-6,TRBJ2-1,CASSRRRADEQFF,TGTGCCAGCAGCAGACGTCGGGCCGATGAGCAGTTCTTC
14,few,TRBD1,TRBV20-1,TRBJ2-7,CSAADRGYSYEQYF,TGCAGTGCCGCGGACAGGGGTTACTCCTACGAGCAGTACTTC
11,.,.,TRBV30,TRBJ2-7,CAWTDTYEQYF,TGTGCCTGGACGGATACCTACGAGCAGTACTTC
13,.,.,TRBV7-2,TRBJ2-3,CASSEAGTDTQYF,TGTGCCAGCAGCGAAGCTGGTACAGATACGCAGTATTTT
15,.,TRBD1,TRBV6-5,TRBJ1-2,CASKGDRILNYGYTF,TGTGCCAGCAAAGGGGACAGGATATTAAACTATGGCTACACCTTC
13,.,.,TRBV24-1,TRBJ2-4,CATSDGSANIQYF,TGTGCCACCAGTGATGGTTCGGCAAACATTCAGTACTTC
15,.,TRBD1,TRBV20-1,TRBJ2-2,CSATLGTGITGELFF,TGCAGTGCTACACTCGGGACAGGGATAACCGGGGAGCTGTTTTTT
13,few,TRBD1,TRBV28,TRBJ2-7,CASGGDRGDEQYF,TGTGCCAGCGGTGGGGACAGGGGGGACGAGCAGTACTTC
15,few,.,TRBV7-3,TRBJ2-2,CASSLGTPNTGELFF,TGTGCCAGCAGCTTAGGGACTCCGAACACCGGGGAGCTGTTTTTT
17,once,TRBD1,TRBV18,TRBJ2-6,CASSPLQGSYGANVLTF,TGTGCCAGCTCACCACTACAGGGGAGCTATGGGGCCAACGTCCTGACTTTC
13,many,TRBD1,TRBV12-3/TRBV12-4,TRBJ1-2,CASSPDRVNGYTF,TGTGCCAGCAGTCCGGACAGGGTAAATGGCTACACCTTC
15,.,TRBD1,TRBV7-9,TRBJ1-1,CASSTTGQVNTEAFF,TGTGCCAGCAGCACCACAGGACAGGTGAACACTGAAGCTTTCTTT
17,.,.,TRBV5-1,TRBJ1-4,CASSLGRGRSLPEKLFF,TGCGCCAGCAGCTTAGGTCGTGGTAGGTCCTTACCTGAAAAACTGTTTTTT
14,.,.,TRBV20-1,TRBJ1-5,CSARGGEGNQPQHF,TGCAGTGCTAGAGGGGGGGAGGGCAATCAGCCCCAGCATTTT
13,.,.,TRBV5-1,TRBJ2-5,CASRPGGPETQYF,TGCGCCAGCAGACCCGGGGGGCCTGAGACCCAGTACTTC
16,few,.,TRBV12-3/TRBV12-4,TRBJ2-7,CASSLVVGLSSYEQYF,TGTGCCAGCAGTTTAGTCGTGGGGTTGAGCTCCTACGAGCAGTACTTC
11,few,.,TRBV29-1,TRBJ1-3,CSTHSGNTIYF,TGCAGCACCCACTCTGGAAACACCATATATTTT
10,many,.,TRBV12-3/TRBV12-4,TRBJ1-1,CASSLREAFF,TGTGCCAGCAGTTTACGGGAAGCTTTCTTT
12,.,.,TRBV6-2/TRBV6-3,TRBJ2-7,CASSYGGREQYF,TGTGCCAGCAGTTATGGGGGGCGCGAGCAGTACTTC